A selection of T cell receptor beta chains follows, all from one sample in a study of Tregs in tolerant kidney transplant recipients. Some clones are missing from TCRdb's copy, which holds only in-frame ones; the method was immunoSEQ multiplex PCR. The table records some 250,000 clones, about 80% of them present only once. Sequenced: CD4+ T cells from blood. These receptor sequences come from a human donor in good health. Each CDR3 is given with its conserved first and last residue. D genes are given only for firm matches. Some rows have no size entry. The others give once, few or many, or a class for an expanded clone.

d_gene | abundance | j_gene | v_gene | CDR3nt | CDR3aa
- | - | TRBJ2-1 | TRBV5-1 | TGCGCCAGCAGCTTGGGAGGGTACAATGAGCAGTTCTTC | CASSLGGYNEQFF
TRBD1 | once | TRBJ2-3 | TRBV6-5 | TGTGCCAGCAGTTACTTATCCAGGGGGAGCACAGATACGCAGTATTTT | CASSYLSRGSTDTQYF
- | few | TRBJ1-1 | TRBV18 | TGTGCCAGCTCACCACTGGGGAACACTGAAGCTTTCTTT | CASSPLGNTEAFF
TRBD2 | - | TRBJ2-1 | TRBV7-3 | TGTGCCAGCAGCTTAAAGCGGGGGGACTCCTACAATGAGCAGTTCTTC | CASSLKRGDSYNEQFF
- | - | TRBJ1-2 | TRBV11-2 | TGTGCCAGCAGCTTCTCTCTCTCGGGCTACACCTTC | CASSFSLSGYTF
- | - | TRBJ1-6 | TRBV5-1 | TGCGCCAGCAGCGATAACAAGGGTTCACCCCTCCACTTT | CASSDNKGSPLHF
TRBD2 | - | TRBJ2-7 | TRBV7-8 | TGTGCCAGCAGCGTCACCCTAGCGGGAGTCTCCTACGAGCAGTACTTC | CASSVTLAGVSYEQYF
- | - | TRBJ1-5 | TRBV12-1 | TGTGCCAGCAGCTTTGCGCTCCGGCGCAATCAGCCCCAGCATTTT | CASSFALRRNQPQHF
- | - | TRBJ1-6 | TRBV5-1 | TGCGCCAGCAGCTTCACAGGTGAGAATACCCTTTCACCCCTCCACTTT | CASSFTGENTLSPLHF
TRBD2 | - | TRBJ2-1 | TRBV10-3 | TGTGCCATCAGTGACAGGGCTAGCGGGGGAACCTCCTACAATGAGCAGTTCTTC | CAISDRASGGTSYNEQFF
TRBD2 | - | TRBJ2-2 | TRBV27 | TGTGCCAGCAGTTTCCGACTAGCGGGAGCTAACACCGGGGAGCTGTTTTTT | CASSFRLAGANTGELFF
TRBD2 | - | TRBJ2-7 | TRBV2 | TGTGCCAGCAGTGAAGGCCCGCGGGGGGACCACTACGAGCAGTACTTC | CASSEGPRGDHYEQYF
- | - | TRBJ2-3 | TRBV18 | TGTGCCAGCTCACCACCGGGGACTAGCACAGATACGCAGTATTTT | CASSPPGTSTDTQYF
- | - | TRBJ2-2 | TRBV7-2 | TGTGCCAGCAGCTTGTCAGCAGTACAGGAGCTGTTTTTT | CASSLSAVQELFF